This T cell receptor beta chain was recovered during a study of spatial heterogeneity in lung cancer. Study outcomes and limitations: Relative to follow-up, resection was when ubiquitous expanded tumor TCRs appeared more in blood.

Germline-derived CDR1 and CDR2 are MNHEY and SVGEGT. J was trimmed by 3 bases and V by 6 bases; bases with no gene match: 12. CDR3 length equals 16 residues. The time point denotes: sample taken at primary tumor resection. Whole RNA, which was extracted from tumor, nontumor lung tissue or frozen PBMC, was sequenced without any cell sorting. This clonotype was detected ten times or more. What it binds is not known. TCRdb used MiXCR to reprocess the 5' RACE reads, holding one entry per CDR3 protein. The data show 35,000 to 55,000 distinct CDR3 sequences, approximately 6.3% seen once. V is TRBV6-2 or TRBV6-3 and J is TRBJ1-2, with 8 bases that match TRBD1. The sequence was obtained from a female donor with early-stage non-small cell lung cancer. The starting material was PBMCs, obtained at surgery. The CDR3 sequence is CASRTRTGQPDYGYTF. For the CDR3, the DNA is TGTGCCAGCAGAACCCGGACAGGGCAACCCGACTATGGCTACACCTTC.